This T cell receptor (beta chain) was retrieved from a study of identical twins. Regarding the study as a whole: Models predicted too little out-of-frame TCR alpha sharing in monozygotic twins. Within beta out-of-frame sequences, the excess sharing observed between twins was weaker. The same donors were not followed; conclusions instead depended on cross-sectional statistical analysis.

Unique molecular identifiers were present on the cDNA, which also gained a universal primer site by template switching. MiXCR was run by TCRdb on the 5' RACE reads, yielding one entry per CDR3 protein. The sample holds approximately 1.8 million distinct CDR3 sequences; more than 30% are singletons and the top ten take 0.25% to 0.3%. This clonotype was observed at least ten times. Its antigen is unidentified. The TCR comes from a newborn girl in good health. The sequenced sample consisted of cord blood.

For the CDR3, the DNA is TGTGCCAGCAGCATAGACCGAAACTATGGCTACACCTTC. Its protein is CASSIDRNYGYTF. The V gene is TRBV19, the J gene TRBJ1-2; the D is unclear. Trimming removed 9 bases from V and 2 bases from J, with 13 bases in between. The CDR3 length is 13 residues. CDR1 is LNHDA, CDR2 SQIVND, per germline (reference sequence).